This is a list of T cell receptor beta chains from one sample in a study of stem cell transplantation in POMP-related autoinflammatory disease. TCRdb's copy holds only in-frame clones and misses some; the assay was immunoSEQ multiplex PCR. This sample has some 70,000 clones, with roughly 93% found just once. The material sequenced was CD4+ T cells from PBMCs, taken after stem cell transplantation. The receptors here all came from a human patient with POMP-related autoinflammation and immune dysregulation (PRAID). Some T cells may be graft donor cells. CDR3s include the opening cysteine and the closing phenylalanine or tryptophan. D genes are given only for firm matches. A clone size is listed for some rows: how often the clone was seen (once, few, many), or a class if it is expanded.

CASSQDTNQPQHF	TGCGCCAGCAGCCAAGACACGAATCAGCCCCAGCATTTT	NA	NA	TRBV5-1	TRBJ1-5
CASSLGFRVREKGETQYF	TGTGCCAGCAGCTTAGGATTTCGGGTCAGGGAAAAAGGGGAGACCCAGTACTTC	NA	NA	TRBV7-9	TRBJ2-5
CASSFGRGNEKLFF	TGTGCCAGCAGCTTCGGGAGGGGTAATGAAAAACTGTTTTTT	NA	NA	TRBV11-2	TRBJ1-4
CASSRVASSYEQYF	TGCGCCAGCAGCCGCGTTGCTTCCTCCTACGAGCAGTACTTC	NA	NA	TRBV5-1	TRBJ2-7
CASSPTGSSYNEQFF	TGTGCCAGCTCGCCGACAGGAAGCTCCTACAATGAGCAGTTCTTC	NA	NA	TRBV18	TRBJ2-1
CASSLVGVNEQFF	TGTGCCAGTAGCCTTGTTGGGGTCAATGAGCAGTTCTTC	NA	NA	TRBV19	TRBJ2-1
CASSESTSTGELFF	TGCGCCAGCAGTGAGTCGACAAGCACCGGGGAGCTGTTTTTT	once	NA	TRBV10-1	TRBJ2-2
CASSPRLENLEAFF	TGTGCCAGCAGTCCGCGCCTGGAGAATTTAGAAGCTTTCTTT	NA	NA	TRBV2	TRBJ1-1
CASAVNQPQHF	TGTGCCAGCGCGGTAAATCAGCCCCAGCATTTT	NA	NA	TRBV11-3	TRBJ1-5
CASSIEPGRDTGELFF	TGTGCCAGTAGTATAGAACCCGGGAGAGACACCGGGGAGCTGTTTTTT	NA	NA	TRBV19	TRBJ2-2
CSVETDRHQPQHF	TGCAGCGTTGAGACGGACAGGCATCAGCCCCAGCATTTT	once	TRBD1	TRBV29-1	TRBJ1-5
CASSDPGTGILSRDIQYF	TGTGCCAGCAGCGACCCCGGGACAGGGATTCTGTCTAGGGACATTCAGTACTTC	NA	TRBD1	TRBV7-9	TRBJ2-4
CASRLGTGGTDTQYF	TGTGCCAGCAGGCTCGGGACAGGGGGCACAGATACGCAGTATTTT	once	TRBD1	TRBV2	TRBJ2-3
CASSLVGLNTEAFF	TGTGCCAGCAGCTTGGTAGGACTGAACACTGAAGCTTTCTTT	NA	NA	TRBV5-6	TRBJ1-1
CATQGSPLEDTQYF	TGTGCCACCCAGGGGAGTCCCTTAGAGGATACGCAGTATTTT	NA	NA	TRBV24-1	TRBJ2-3
CASSPYVTALETQYF	TGTGCCAGCAGCCCGTATGTGACGGCGTTGGAGACCCAGTACTTC	NA	NA	TRBV7-6	TRBJ2-5
CASRRTVNYGYTF	TGTGCCAGCAGACGGACAGTTAACTATGGCTACACCTTC	NA	NA	TRBV2	TRBJ1-2
CASSQGGLGQGENTGELFF	TGCGCCAGCAGCCAAGGAGGTCTGGGACAGGGCGAGAACACCGGGGAGCTGTTTTTT	once	TRBD1	TRBV4-1	TRBJ2-2
CASSERLAGGDTGELFF	TGTGCCAGCAGTGAAAGGCTAGCGGGAGGCGACACCGGGGAGCTGTTTTTT	NA	TRBD2	TRBV6-1	TRBJ2-2
CASSYGETGELFF	TGTGCCAGCAGTTATGGGGAAACCGGGGAGCTGTTTTTT	NA	NA	TRBV6-6	TRBJ2-2
CASRVTVGELFF	TGTGCCAGCAGGGTTACAGTCGGGGAGCTGTTTTTT	few	NA	TRBV2	TRBJ2-2
CASSDSARLDDTQYF	TGTGCCAGCAGTGACTCGGCGAGACTAGATGATACGCAGTATTTT	NA	NA	TRBV6-4	TRBJ2-3
CASSLGAGVSYNEQFF	TGCGCCAGCAGCTTGGGAGCCGGGGTCTCCTACAATGAGCAGTTCTTC	NA	NA	TRBV5-1	TRBJ2-1
CASSLSQYNEQFF	TGTGCCAGCAGTTTAAGCCAGTACAATGAGCAGTTCTTC	NA	NA	TRBV12-3/TRBV12-4	TRBJ2-1
CATSRGQGLETQYF	TGTGCCACCAGCAGAGGACAGGGGTTAGAGACCCAGTACTTC	NA	TRBD1	TRBV15	TRBJ2-5
CASSLAGQGNTGELFF	TGTGCCAGCAGCTTGGCGGGGCAGGGAAACACCGGGGAGCTGTTTTTT	NA	NA	TRBV5-4	TRBJ2-2
CASRDRGQGQPQHF	TGTGCCAGTAGGGACAGGGGGCAAGGTCAGCCCCAGCATTTT	NA	TRBD1	TRBV19	TRBJ1-5
CASSLEGVGYNSPLHF	TGCGCCAGCAGCTTGGAAGGGGTAGGGTATAATTCACCCCTCCACTTT	NA	NA	TRBV5-1	TRBJ1-6
CASSPGTVNTEAFF	TGTGCCAGCAGCCCCGGGACCGTTAACACTGAAGCTTTCTTT	NA	NA	TRBV5-4	TRBJ1-1
CASSIEIRITYGYTF	TGTGCCAGTAGTATAGAGATAAGAATCACTTATGGCTACACCTTC	NA	NA	TRBV19	TRBJ1-2
CTSSRRDRNYEQYF	TGCACCAGCAGCCGGCGGGACAGGAACTACGAGCAGTACTTC	NA	NA	TRBV1	TRBJ2-7
CASSLGTGLGQPQHF	TGTGCCAGCAGCTTAGGTACAGGGCTCGGTCAGCCCCAGCATTTT	NA	NA	TRBV11-2	TRBJ1-5
CASSLIGGLQGPLAKNIQYF	TGTGCCAGCAGTTTGATTGGGGGCTTACAGGGACCACTAGCCAAAAACATTCAGTACTTC	NA	NA	TRBV28	TRBJ2-4
CASSQGLAGVLYEQYF	TGCGCCAGCAGCCAAGGACTAGCGGGAGTCCTCTACGAGCAGTACTTC	NA	TRBD2	TRBV4-1	TRBJ2-7
CASSLRETGGEYF	TGTGCCAGCAGCTTAAGGGAGACAGGGGGAGAGTACTTC	once	TRBD1	TRBV7-9	TRBJ2-7
CASSQDRANTEAFF	TGTGCCAGCAGCCAAGACAGGGCGAACACTGAAGCTTTCTTT	NA	NA	TRBV4-2	TRBJ1-1
CASSIVGTYGYTF	TGTGCCAGTAGTATCGTAGGCACCTATGGCTACACCTTC	NA	NA	TRBV19	TRBJ1-2
CASSPPSRDTQYF	TGTGCCAGCTCACCACCGTCGAGGGATACGCAGTATTTT	NA	NA	TRBV18	TRBJ2-3
CASSEGRYYGYTF	TGTGCCAGCAGTGAAGGCAGGTACTACGGCTACACCTTC	NA	NA	TRBV2	TRBJ1-2
CASSFFQGAGDTQYF	TGCGCCAGCAGCTTTTTTCAGGGGGCCGGAGATACGCAGTATTTT	NA	TRBD1	TRBV5-1	TRBJ2-3
CASSVAPGGATNEKLFF	TGTGCCAGCAGCGTAGCCCCGGGCGGTGCAACTAATGAAAAACTGTTTTTT	NA	NA	TRBV9	TRBJ1-4
CASIPGGGNQPQHF	TGTGCCAGCATCCCGGGGGGAGGGAACCAGCCCCAGCATTTT	NA	NA	TRBV28	TRBJ1-5
CASSIGANTGELFF	TGTGCCAGTAGTATCGGGGCTAACACCGGGGAGCTGTTTTTT	NA	NA	TRBV19	TRBJ2-2
CASSQVASGLLSYEQYF	TGTGCCAGCAGCCAAGTGGCTAGCGGGCTCCTCTCCTACGAGCAGTACTTC	NA	TRBD2	TRBV14	TRBJ2-7
CASKQGPYNEQFF	TGTGCCAGCAAGCAGGGCCCCTACAATGAGCAGTTCTTC	NA	NA	TRBV2	TRBJ2-1
CASSRSPGRYAAGNTIYF	TGTGCCAGCAGTCGATCCCCGGGGAGATACGCCGCTGGAAACACCATATATTTT	NA	NA	TRBV27	TRBJ1-3
CASSPRDTISYTF	TGTGCCAGCAGCCCCCGGGACACGATTAGCTACACCTTC	once	NA	TRBV3-1/TRBV3-2	TRBJ1-2
CSARGGYEQYF	TGCAGTGCTAGAGGAGGGTACGAGCAGTACTTC	NA	NA	TRBV20-1	TRBJ2-7
CASSLGAGLYSPLHF	TGTGCCAGCAGCTTAGGTGCAGGGTTGTATTCACCCCTCCACTTT	NA	NA	TRBV7-9	TRBJ1-6